These 10 T cell receptor beta chains originate from one sample sequenced in a study of patients and donors after allogeneic stem cell transplantation. TCRdb used MiXCR to reprocess the RT-PCR reads, holding one entry per CDR3 protein. The sample contains some 960,000 distinct CDR3 sequences, about a sixth of which appear only once. The specimen sequenced was blood, either unsorted or a sorted T cell fraction (not recorded which). The receptors here all came from a human donor who was either an allogeneic HSCT recipient or a stem cell or donor lymphocyte infusion donor (not recorded which). It is not recorded whose cells these are; they may come from a transplant donor.

Only a few counts were recorded for this clonotype. The V call is TRBV15, the J call TRBJ2-5; D unresolved. V lost 4 bases and J lost 5, with 11 bases in between. The CDR3 runs to 13 residues. Germline V gene sequence: CDR1 LNHNV, CDR2 YYDKDF (reference sequence). CDR3 loop: CATSKPLAETQYF. The DNA of the CDR3 is TGTGCCACCAGCAAGCCCCTGGCCGAGACCCAGTACTTC.

The table lists this clonotype with a few counts. This sequence joins TRBV15 and TRBJ2-1; 14 bases line up with TRBD2. V was pared by 5 bases and J by 0 bases, with 18 bases of the junction left unmatched. The CDR3 contains 22 residues. CDR1 and CDR2 from the germline V gene are LNHNV and YYDKDF (reference sequence). Written as DNA, the CDR3 is TGTGCCACCAGCGATCCACCGGCGACTAGCGGGGGGGCCGCGAGCTCCTACAATGAGCAGTTCTTC. Its protein is CATSDPPATSGGAASSYNEQFF.

This clonotype was detected many times. The genes are TRBV7-2 and TRBJ2-1; D is uncertain. V lost 2 bases and J 6 bases, leaving 14 bases between the germline ends. The V gene's germline CDR1 is SGHTA and CDR2 FQGNSA. The CDR3 spans 15 residues. In DNA, the CDR3 is TGTGCCAGCAGCTTATCCAAGGTGCTTCGCAATGAGCAGTTCTTC. Its protein product is CASSLSKVLRNEQFF.

This clonotype occurred a few times. V usage is TRBV6-5 and J usage is TRBJ2-6; D is unresolved. This CDR3 spans 18 amino acids. Between the trimmed V and J ends, which lost 0 bases and 2 bases, there was a span of 14 bases. Germline V CDR1 and CDR2: MNHEY, SVGAGI. The CDR3 coding sequence is TGTGCCAGCAGTTACTCCGGTACGCCCCTCCCTGGGGCCAACGTCCTGACTTTC. This sequence encodes CASSYSGTPLPGANVLTF.

The chain recombines TRBV29-1 with TRBJ1-1; possible D gene TRBD1, 5 bases. Per the germline V gene, CDR1 is SQVTM and CDR2 is ANQGSEA. V was shortened by 6 bases and J by 0 bases, with 8 bases between the two germline ends. This CDR3 region has 12 residues. The CDR3 protein is CSVRQMNTEAFF. The CDR3 region has the DNA TGCAGCGTGCGACAGATGAACACTGAAGCTTTCTTT.

This clonotype was seen a few times. The chain links TRBV20-1 to TRBJ2-7; 9 nucleotides agree with TRBD1. CDR3 length: 15 residues. The J segment lost 3 bases and the V segment lost 0 bases, leaving 6 bases of the junction unmatched. The germline V gene encodes CDR1 DFQATT and CDR2 SNEGSKA (reference sequence). The CDR3 is CSARDLTTGGYEQYF. As DNA, the CDR3 is TGCAGTGCTAGAGATCTGACGACAGGGGGCTACGAGCAGTACTTC.

This clonotype was picked up a small number of times. J is TRBJ2-2 and V is TRBV5-1; D unresolved. Per germline, CDR1 SGHRS and CDR2 YFSETQ. With 0 bases removed from V and 5 bases from J, the gap between germline ends came to 8 bases. The CDR3 covers 14 residues. This CDR3 reads CASSLVSSTGELFF. The CDR3 region has the DNA TGCGCCAGCAGCTTGGTATCCAGTACCGGGGAGCTGTTTTTT.

The rearrangement joins TRBV10-3 to TRBJ2-5, with 9 nucleotides matching TRBD2. The CDR3 is 16 residues long. Germline CDR1 reads ENHRY; CDR2 reads SYGVKD. After removal of 8 bases from V and 4 bases from J, the junction contained 14 bases not matched to a gene. CDR3 loop: CAISRAGGEAGETQYF. CDR3 nucleotide sequence: TGTGCCATCTCAAGAGCGGGGGGTGAGGCGGGAGAGACCCAGTACTTC.

The chain employs TRBV20-1 and TRBJ2-2; TRBD1 is a possible D gene (5 bases). CDR3 length: 13 residues. Trimming cost V 4 bases and J 4 bases, with 10 bases left between them. Germline loops: CDR1 DFQATT, CDR2 SNEGSKA (reference sequence). The CDR3 protein is CSATREGTGELFF. The CDR3 region has the DNA TGCAGTGCTACCAGGGAAGGCACCGGGGAGCTGTTTTTT.

Only a few counts were recorded for this clonotype. The J gene is TRBJ2-6, the V gene TRBV11-1, with 8 bases identical to TRBD1. Trimming cost V 5 bases and J 0 bases; bases outside gene matches: 18. Germline V lookup: CDR1 SGHAT, CDR2 FQDESV (reference sequence). This CDR3 contains 21 residues. DNA for the CDR3: TGTGCCAGCAGCCCTGTAACGGTTTCCGGGACAGGAACCTCTGGGGCCAACGTCCTGACTTTC. Its translation: CASSPVTVSGTGTSGANVLTF. Full variable domain (missing parts from reference TRBV11-1 and TRBJ2-6): EAEVAQSPRYKITEKSQAVAFWCDPISGHATLYWYRQILGQGPELLVQFQDESVVDDSQLPKDRFSAERLKGVDSTLKIQPAELGDSAMYLCASSPVTVSGTGTSGANVLTFGAGSRLTVL.